This T cell receptor (beta chain) came from a study of cytomegalovirus exposure and HLA in healthy donors. Study-level results: The study carried out a later analysis of TCR beta sequences. It associated around 17,000 of them with specific HLA alleles at a false discovery rate of 0.05. Apparent HLA restriction characterized most CMV-associated TCR beta chains in a later analysis. Several top significant clusters appeared, in a later analysis, to be linked to common viral pathogens.

Trimming removed 5 bases from V and 3 bases from J, with 14 bases in between. Germline CDR1 MGHDK, CDR2 SYGVNS. The CDR3 contains 15 residues. Concerning this clone: Its antigen is still unknown.

Primers included in the PCR were 60 Vbeta and 13 Jbeta primers. Original analysis: Later reanalysis found about 78 million unique TCR beta chains, around 10 million of them shared. The method was immunoSEQ multiplex PCR; TCRdb's version includes in-frame clones alone and lacks a portion of them. D and trimming were read from the DNA, whereas the V and J calls and clone size are those reported in that table. Of around 100,000 clones detected, roughly 8.2% appear once; the ten largest clones hold about 2.3%. The receptor was isolated from a man aged 45-60 years in good health and CMV-seronegative. The chain carries TRBV25-1 and TRBJ2-1; D possibly corresponds to TRBD2 (5 bases). The sample taken for sequencing was PBMCs. The CDR3 sequence: CASSPLQDFYNEQFF. The CDR3 nucleotides read TGTGCCAGCAGTCCTCTTCAGGACTTCTACAATGAGCAGTTCTTC.